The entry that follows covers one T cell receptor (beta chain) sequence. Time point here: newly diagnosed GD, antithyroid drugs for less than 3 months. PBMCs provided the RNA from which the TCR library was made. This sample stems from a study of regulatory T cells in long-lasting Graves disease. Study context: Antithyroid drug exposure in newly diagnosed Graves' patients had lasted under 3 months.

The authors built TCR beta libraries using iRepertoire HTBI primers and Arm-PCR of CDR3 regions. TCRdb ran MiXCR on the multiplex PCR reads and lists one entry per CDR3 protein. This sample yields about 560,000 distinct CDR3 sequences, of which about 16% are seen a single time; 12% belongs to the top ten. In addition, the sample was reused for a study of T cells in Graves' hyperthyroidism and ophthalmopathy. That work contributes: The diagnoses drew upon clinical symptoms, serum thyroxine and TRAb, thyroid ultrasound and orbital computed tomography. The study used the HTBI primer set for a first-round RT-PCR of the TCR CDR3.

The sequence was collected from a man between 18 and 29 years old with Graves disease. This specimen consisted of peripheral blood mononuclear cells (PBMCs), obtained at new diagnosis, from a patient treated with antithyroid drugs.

The CDR3 loop reads CASSGVSTDTQYF. CDR3 DNA: TGTGCTTCTAGCGGGGTGAGCACAGATACGCAGTATTTT. The chain joins TRBV6-1 to TRBJ2-3, with 9 bases aligning to TRBD2. The CDR3 loop spans 13 amino acids. CDR1 is MNHNS, CDR2 SASEGT, per germline.